The 13 T cell receptor beta chains listed next were all sequenced from one sample in a study of response to subunit inactivated influenza vaccine (dated by TCRdb to 2016 to 2018). To prepare the library, RT-PCR was applied. Sequenced on an Illumina HiSeq 2500. TCRdb took the public reads, trimmed them with fastp at Q25, ran MiXCR for clone calling and kept in-frame beta chains. Rows are unified per CDR3 protein, each entry keeping the most common DNA and genes. The sample data list approximately 520,000 distinct CDR3 sequences, and 25% of these were observed just once. The top ten constitute 1.5% to 2% of the sample. This sample comprised CD4+ T cells sorted from PBMCs, obtained 5 to 6 days after vaccination. Receptors originate from a man aged 50 or older who received an inactivated influenza vaccine. Donor details come from another sample of the same person, matched by shared clones.

This sequence joins TRBV7-6 and TRBJ2-3, with 7 bases lining up with TRBD1. J lost 2 bases, V lost 3 bases, and 5 bases had no gene match. The germline gives CDR1 SGHVS, CDR2 FNYEAQ. The CDR3 is made up of 15 amino acids. The CDR3 sequence is CASSFVQGPTDTQYF. The CDR3, as DNA: TGTGCCAGCAGCTTTGTACAGGGGCCCACAGATACGCAGTATTTT. Looking up the rest from reference TRBV7-6 and TRBJ2-3 gives the full variable domain: GAGVSQSPRYKVTKRGQDVALRCDPISGHVSLYWYRQALGQGPEFLTYFNYEAQQDKSGLPNDRFSAERPEGSISTLTIQRTEQRDSAMYRCASSFVQGPTDTQYFGPGTRLTVL.

There are a few counts of this clonotype. This chain uses TRBV24-1 with TRBJ2-5; 7 bases match TRBD2. From germline, CDR1 is KGHDR and CDR2 SFDVKD. The CDR3 is 14 amino acids. Losses at the gene ends were 2 bases for V and 7 bases for J; bases not matched to a gene: 6. CDR3 sequence reads: CATSDYSSGGTQYF. In DNA, the CDR3 is TGTGCCACCAGTGATTATTCTAGCGGAGGGACCCAGTACTTC.

This clonotype has only a few counts. V usage is TRBV5-1 and J usage is TRBJ1-4; the D is unclear. The germline V gene encodes CDR1 SGHRS and CDR2 YFSETQ. The germline V and J ends were trimmed by 0 bases and 8 bases, with 11 bases remaining between them. CDR3 length equals 14 residues. CDR3 protein: CASSLGMRMEKLFF. CDR3 DNA: TGCGCCAGCAGCTTGGGAATGAGGATGGAAAAACTGTTTTTT. The whole variable domain, filled in from reference TRBV5-1 and TRBJ1-4, reads KAGVTQTPRYLIKTRGQQVTLSCSPISGHRSVSWYQQTPGQGLQFLFEYFSETQRNKGNFPGRFSGRQFSNSRSEMNVSTLELGDSALYLCASSLGMRMEKLFFGSGTQLSVL.

The V gene is TRBV11-1, the J gene TRBJ2-3; TRBD1 agrees at 8 bases. V trimming: 4 bases; J trimming: 6 bases; junction bases outside the gene matches: 12. Germline assignment: CDR1 SGHAT and CDR2 FQDESV (reference sequence). The CDR3 spans 16 residues. This chain's CDR3 is CASSSSETGAPDTQYF. Written as DNA, the CDR3 is TGTGCCAGCAGCTCATCAGAGACAGGGGCCCCGGATACGCAGTATTTT.

The chain employs TRBV7-6 and TRBJ2-2; TRBD1 might be the D (6 bases). V lost 1 base and J lost 1, with 16 bases in between. The length of the CDR3 is 18 residues. Per germline, CDR1 SGHVS and CDR2 FNYEAQ. The CDR3 nucleotides are TGTGCCAGCAGCTTAGAGCCTCGGTTACAGGGGAACACCGGGGAGCTGTTTTTT. Protein product: CASSLEPRLQGNTGELFF.

This clonotype was observed a handful of times. The V call is TRBV20-1, the J call TRBJ2-5; D is unclear. V lost 0 bases to trimming and J lost 6 bases, with 11 bases between them. Germline-derived CDR1 and CDR2 are DFQATT and SNEGSKA (reference sequence). The CDR3 is 13 amino acids. This CDR3 is CSARDPWTQTQYF. The CDR3 DNA reads as TGCAGTGCTAGAGACCCTTGGACGCAGACCCAGTACTTC.

This clonotype showed up just a few times. This chain joins TRBV15 and TRBJ2-5, with D perhaps being TRBD1 or TRBD2 (6 bases each). The CDR3 spans 16 residues. Trimming shortened V by 0 bases and J by 9 bases, and 20 bases separated the two germline ends. Germline CDR1 LNHNV, CDR2 YYDKDF (reference sequence). The CDR3 loop reads CATSRDIGTGALAQYF. CDR3 in DNA: TGTGCCACCAGCAGAGATATCGGGACGGGGGCCTTGGCCCAGTACTTC.

The chain links TRBV10-2 to TRBJ2-5; 10 bases line up with TRBD2. CDR3 size: 15 residues. In germline, CDR1 is WSHSY, CDR2 SAAADI. J lost 5 bases, V lost 6 bases, and 9 bases had no gene match. CDR3 bases: TGCGCCAGCAGCCGGGAGCGGGGGGGCTTGGAGACCCAGTACTTC. Amino acid sequence: CASSRERGGLETQYF.

This chain links TRBV20-1 with TRBJ2-3; perhaps TRBD1 as D (5 bases). The germline CDR1 and CDR2 sequences are DFQATT and SNEGSKA (reference sequence). This CDR3 has 14 residues. Trimming removed 0 bases at V and 9 bases at J, with 16 bases between. The CDR3 sequence is CSARDVLQGDTQYF. In nucleotides, the CDR3 is TGCAGTGCTAGAGATGTCCTCCAGGGCGACACGCAGTATTTT.

J is TRBJ2-1 and V is TRBV29-1, with 9 positions matching TRBD2. The germline gives CDR1 SQVTM, CDR2 ANQGSEA. V shed 3 bases, J shed 8 bases, and the junction held 11 bases outside the gene matches. The CDR3 extends over 15 amino acids. The CDR3 reads CSVDGAGGLRYEQFF. The CDR3 bases are TGCAGCGTTGACGGAGCGGGAGGCCTTAGGTATGAGCAGTTCTTC.

The chain links TRBV18 to TRBJ2-3; 9 bases match TRBD1. The trim removed 3 bases at V and 1 base at J, leaving 8 bases unmatched. This CDR3 is built from 17 residues. Per germline, CDR1 KGHSH and CDR2 LQKENI. This chain's CDR3 is CASSPGIGTGRTDTQYF. The CDR3 DNA reads TGTGCCAGCTCACCTGGGATCGGGACAGGGCGCACAGATACGCAGTATTTT.

J is TRBJ2-1 and V is TRBV7-8; D is perhaps TRBD2 (5 bases). This CDR3 contains 11 residues. CDR1 is SGHVS, CDR2 FQNEAQ, per germline. Trimming removed 6 bases at V and 13 bases at J, with 13 bases between. This CDR3 is CASSRTGIQFF. The CDR3 DNA is TGTGCCAGCAGTAGAACCGGGATCCAGTTCTTC.

The chain is built from TRBV3-1 and TRBJ1-1; the D gene is possibly TRBD1 (5 bases). V lost 4 bases and J lost 0, with 12 bases in between. The CDR3 spans 15 residues. Germline V lookup: CDR1 LGHDT, CDR2 YNNKEL (reference sequence). The CDR3 loop is CASSPKGVLNTEAFF. DNA of the CDR3: TGTGCCAGCAGCCCGAAAGGGGTTCTGAACACTGAAGCTTTCTTT. Using reference TRBV3-1 and TRBJ1-1 for the parts outside the CDR3, the full variable domain is DTAVSQTPKYLVTQMGNDKSIKCEQNLGHDTMYWYKQDSKKFLKIMFSYNNKELIINETVPNRFSPKSPDKAHLNLHINSLELGDSAVYFCASSPKGVLNTEAFFGQGTRLTVV.